This T cell receptor beta chain stems from a study of monozygotic twins with cystic fibrosis. Regarding the study as a whole: Age, concordance and disease severity did not associate with shared CDR3 numbers. V usage most resembled the co-twin in 13 of 16 pairs.

Trimming removed 8 bases from V and 3 bases from J, with 11 bases in between. Germline V gene lookup returns CDR1 SEHNR and CDR2 FQNEAQ (reference sequence). The CDR3 contains 12 residues. As regards this clone: Antigen: not known.

Sequenced by immunoSEQ multiplex PCR; TCRdb stores in-frame clones only, minus some. Counted here are about 20,000 clones, around 96% occurring once; the ten biggest clones make up about 0.62%. The specimen was blood. The chain links TRBV7-9 to TRBJ2-7; D remains ambiguous. The receptor comes from a girl aged 2 to 9 with cystic fibrosis. The CDR3 sequence: CASSGRNYEQYF. CDR3 DNA sequence: TGTGCCAGCTCTGGCAGGAACTACGAGCAGTACTTC.